The next 15 T cell receptor beta chains were all read from a single sample in a study of CD8 T cells in ankylosing spondylitis. Each CDR3 protein gets one entry after TCRdb re-called the 5' RACE reads with MiXCR. The sample records fewer than 250,000 distinct CDR3 sequences, 30% to 35% being singletons. The sequenced sample was blood, either unsorted or a sorted T cell fraction (not recorded which). Source of these receptors: a male donor with ankylosing spondylitis or in good health (not recorded which).

The genes are TRBV7-2 and TRBJ2-1; 8 bases are a match to TRBD2. Germline-derived CDR1 and CDR2 are SGHTA and FQGNSA. The trim removed 2 bases at V and 4 bases at J, leaving 4 bases unmatched. The CDR3 loop spans 15 amino acids. The CDR3 coding sequence is TGTGCCAGCAGCTTAAGCGGGAGCCTGTACAATGAGCAGTTCTTC. This gives the protein CASSLSGSLYNEQFF.

This clonotype was found a few times. This chain links TRBV20-1 with TRBJ2-2; 9 bases map to TRBD1. V was clipped by 6 bases and J by 6 bases; unmatched bases: 8. This CDR3 has 14 residues. Germline loops: CDR1 DFQATT, CDR2 SNEGSKA (reference sequence). Here the CDR3 reads CSALRGQGAGELFF. The CDR3 DNA reads TGCAGTGCCCTCCGGGGACAGGGAGCCGGGGAGCTGTTTTTT.

The chain uses TRBV12-3 or TRBV12-4 and TRBJ2-3, with D hard to call. CDR3 length equals 14 residues. Trimming left V 5 bases short and J 0 bases short, with 9 bases between. DNA of the CDR3: TGTGCCAGCAGTCCCCTTGCTAGCACAGATACGCAGTATTTT. It is translated as CASSPLASTDTQYF.

This sequence joins TRBV20-1 and TRBJ2-7; TRBD2 aligns across 10 bases. There are 13 residues in the CDR3. Losses at the gene ends were 2 bases for V and 6 bases for J; bases not matched to a gene: 4. Germline CDR1 and CDR2: DFQATT and SNEGSKA (reference sequence). The CDR3 bases are TGCAGTGCTAGAACGGGACTAGCGAGCGAGCAGTACTTC. It translates to CSARTGLASEQYF.

V usage is TRBV20-1 and J usage is TRBJ1-1, with D unresolved. The CDR3 spans 14 residues. Germline-derived CDR1 and CDR2 are DFQATT and SNEGSKA (reference sequence). Trimming took off 0 bases at V and 3 bases at J, with 11 bases between the two ends. DNA of the CDR3: TGCAGTGCTAGAGATACCGAGGGTGACACTGAAGCTTTCTTT. Protein product: CSARDTEGDTEAFF.

This clonotype was seen ten or more times. This rearrangement joins TRBV20-1 to TRBJ2-1; 10 bases fit TRBD2. V was pared by 3 bases and J by 3 bases, with 2 bases of the junction left unmatched. The CDR3 spans 14 residues. From germline, CDR1 is DFQATT and CDR2 SNEGSKA (reference sequence). The CDR3 DNA sequence: TGCAGTGCTAGCGGACTAGCGGTCTACAATGAGCAGTTCTTC. Translation: CSASGLAVYNEQFF.

V is TRBV2 and J is TRBJ2-5; maybe TRBD2 (5 bases). There are 13 residues in the CDR3. CDR1 is SNHLY, CDR2 FYNNEI, per germline. V was trimmed by 2 bases and J by 5 bases, leaving 9 bases between them. Written as DNA, the CDR3 is TGTGCCAGCAGTGAACGAGGGCCCGAGACCCAGTACTTC. Its protein product is CASSERGPETQYF.

The V and J genes are TRBV7-9 and TRBJ2-5; TRBD1 might be the D (6 bases). CDR3 length: 13 amino acids. Trimming took 6 bases from V and 2 from J, leaving 10 bases between them. The germline V gene encodes CDR1 SEHNR and CDR2 FQNEAQ (reference sequence). The CDR3 protein is CASSPQGQETQYF. CDR3 coding DNA: TGTGCCAGCAGTCCACAGGGACAAGAGACCCAGTACTTC.

A few counts support this clonotype. The rearrangement joins TRBV6-1 to TRBJ2-5, with 12 bases identical to TRBD2. The CDR3 runs 15 residues. V lost 6 bases, J lost 4 bases, and 6 bases stayed unmatched. CDR1 MNHNS and CDR2 SASEGT come from the germline V gene. The DNA for the CDR3 is TGTGCCAGCAGGGCTCTGGGACTAGCGGGAGAGACCCAGTACTTC. This codes for CASRALGLAGETQYF.

The genes are TRBV11-2 and TRBJ2-1, with D maybe TRBD1 (6 bases). This CDR3 has 15 residues. Germline CDR1 reads SGHAT; CDR2 reads FQNNGV. V shed 5 bases and J shed 5 bases, with 16 bases lying between them. CDR3 amino acids: CASSTGHFLNNEQFF. CDR3 DNA sequence: TGTGCCAGCAGCACGGGACACTTTCTTAACAATGAGCAGTTCTTC.

CDR3 coding DNA: TGCGCCAGCAGCCGATCGACTAGCGGGCTTGGCACAGATACGCAGTATTTT. This sequence encodes CASSRSTSGLGTDTQYF. The V and J genes are TRBV5-1 and TRBJ2-3; 10 bases are shared with TRBD2. The CDR3 covers 17 residues. Germline V gene data show CDR1 as SGHRS and CDR2 as YFSETQ. V shed 4 bases and J 1 base; nucleotides not matched to a gene: 9.

The chain has TRBV20-1 and TRBJ2-3; D gene unclear. V lost 5 bases and J 0 bases, leaving 12 bases between the germline ends. The CDR3 is 14 residues long. Germline lookup yields CDR1 DFQATT and CDR2 SNEGSKA (reference sequence). In DNA form, the CDR3 reads TGCAGTGCTCCCCACCCGTCTAGCACAGATACGCAGTATTTT. This encodes CSAPHPSSTDTQYF.

The chain employs TRBV5-4 and TRBJ2-1; the match to TRBD1 covers 7 bases. The germline gives CDR1 SGHNT, CDR2 YYREEE (reference sequence). V dropped 2 bases and J dropped 4; count of bases not matched to a gene: 9. This CDR3 has 16 residues. This chain's CDR3 is CASSLQPGQTYNEQFF. In nucleotides, the CDR3 is TGTGCCAGCAGCTTACAGCCGGGACAGACGTACAATGAGCAGTTCTTC. Combining the CDR3 with reference TRBV5-4 and TRBJ2-1 gives the whole variable domain ETGVTQSPTHLIKTRGQQVTLRCSSQSGHNTVSWYQQALGQGPQFIFQYYREEENGRGNFPPRFSGLQFPNYSSELNVNALELDDSALYLCASSLQPGQTYNEQFFGPGTRLTVL.

This clonotype was observed a few times. The V and J genes are TRBV5-1 and TRBJ2-5, with D uncertain. This CDR3 has 14 residues. Germline V gene sequence: CDR1 SGHRS, CDR2 YFSETQ. Trimming shortened V by 0 bases and J by 2 bases, and 8 bases separated the two germline ends. The DNA of the CDR3 is TGCGCCAGCAGCTTGGGGCCCGGACAAGAGACCCAGTACTTC. It specifies CASSLGPGQETQYF. Complete variable domain (other parts from reference TRBV5-1 and TRBJ2-5): KAGVTQTPRYLIKTRGQQVTLSCSPISGHRSVSWYQQTPGQGLQFLFEYFSETQRNKGNFPGRFSGRQFSNSRSEMNVSTLELGDSALYLCASSLGPGQETQYFGPGTRLLVL.

The gene calls are TRBV4-1 and TRBJ2-2; no definite D call. The V and J ends lost 0 bases and 3 bases respectively, with 5 bases between them. Germline CDR1 is MGHRA and CDR2 is YSYEKL. This CDR3 has 14 residues. The CDR3 DNA is TGCGCCAGCAGCCAAGATACCCACACCGGGGAGCTGTTTTTT. As protein: CASSQDTHTGELFF.